The 2 T cell receptor beta chains in this list originate from one sample, sequenced in a study of blood T cell repertoires in COVID-19. Assay: immunoSEQ multiplex PCR; the TCRdb copy retains only in-frame clones and omits some. Among tens of thousands of clones listed, about nine tenths were seen once. The sequenced sample was peripheral blood. These receptor sequences come from a man aged 55 to 69 with acute or convalescent COVID-19.

The V and J genes are TRBV5-6 and TRBJ1-1; D ambiguous. In germline, CDR1 is SGHDT, CDR2 YYEEEE. The CDR3 contains 15 residues. The V and J ends lost 7 bases and 1 base respectively, with 17 bases between them. The CDR3 protein is CASDGPEEGNTEAFF. CDR3 in DNA: TGTGCCAGCGATGGCCCGGAAGAGGGGAACACTGAAGCTTTCTTT. Full variable domain (missing parts from reference TRBV5-6 and TRBJ1-1): DAGVTQSPTHLIKTRGQQVTLRCSPKSGHDTVSWYQQALGQGPQFIFQYYEEEERQRGNFPDRFSGHQFPNYSSELNVNALLLGDSALYLCASDGPEEGNTEAFFGQGTRLTVV.

The rearrangement uses TRBV25-1 and TRBJ1-1; a possible D gene is TRBD1 (5 bases). The length of the CDR3 is 13 residues. V lost 6 bases and J lost 3, with 11 bases in between. Germline V gene lookup returns CDR1 MGHDK and CDR2 SYGVNS. For the CDR3, the DNA is TGTGCCAGCAGAAGAGGGGACTACACTGAAGCTTTCTTT. Translating gives CASRRGDYTEAFF.